The rows below give T cell receptor beta chains drawn from one sample of a study of T cells in localized non-small cell lung cancer. Data came from immunoSEQ multiplex PCR; TCRdb stores just in-frame clones and leaves some out. The sample holds about 59,000 clones, 90% to 95% seen once. The source material was peripheral blood, sampled before any cancer treatment. The receptors stem from a man aged 35-75 years with stage I lung adenocarcinoma. Each CDR3 is given without its conserved first and last residue. A D gene is named only where the DNA matches it firmly.

>TRBV6-6|TRBD1|TRBJ1-1
ASRRQGGLDEAF
>TRBV10-2|TRBD2|TRBJ2-3
ASSAQGLAGSDTQY
>TRBV7-2|.|TRBJ2-7
ASSPHLLSHEQY
>TRBV11-1|.|TRBJ1-5
ASISRGFEPQH
>TRBV7-9|.|TRBJ2-5
ASSLARGEETQY
>TRBV12-5|TRBD2|TRBJ2-5
ASGGGLAGGGGPETQY
>TRBV4-1|.|TRBJ2-7
ASSQGSGLSYEQY
>TRBV18|.|TRBJ1-2
ASSPQGLYGYT
>TRBV5-1|TRBD2|TRBJ2-5
ASSSLGGLAEETQY
>TRBV5-1|.|TRBJ2-5
ASSWAGGGNGETQY
>TRBV5-1|TRBD2|TRBJ2-5
ASSFLAGGAETQY
>TRBV18|TRBD2|TRBJ2-3
ASSPPTSDYTDTQY
>TRBV11-3|.|TRBJ2-6
ASSPQGTGANVLT
>TRBV27|.|TRBJ2-7
ASSRLRDYEQY
>TRBV19|.|TRBJ2-1
ASSIDSAGRYNEQF
>TRBV2|.|TRBJ1-1
ASSRGVGTEAF
>TRBV7-2|.|TRBJ2-5
ASSSGYAETQY
>TRBV6-1|TRBD2|TRBJ2-7
ASSTRTSGNYEQY
>TRBV9|.|TRBJ2-2
ASSVVEVRGTGELF
>TRBV4-1|.|TRBJ2-6
ASSQDPGFEVGANVLT
>TRBV4-1|TRBD1|TRBJ2-7
ASSQGTGVPYEQY
>TRBV28|TRBD2|TRBJ2-1
ASSSFSGRGDEQF
>TRBV11-2|.|TRBJ2-1
ASSLTPSVSYNEQF
>TRBV19|.|TRBJ1-5
ASHPGGYSNQPQH
>TRBV5-8|.|TRBJ1-2
ASSIWTVEHGYT
>TRBV18|TRBD2|TRBJ2-7
ASSPLAGVYEQY
>TRBV5-5|TRBD2|TRBJ2-1
ASSPETSAYNEQF
>TRBV29-1|.|TRBJ1-2
SVRDPFNYGYT
>TRBV28|.|TRBJ2-7
ASSFSASYEQY
>TRBV5-1|.|TRBJ2-2
ASSLSSTNTGELF
>TRBV6-4|.|TRBJ2-7
ATPNGNPSSYEQY
>TRBV19|TRBD1|TRBJ2-3
ASSTLGQGSTDTQY
>TRBV28|.|TRBJ1-1
ASSGTPNTEAF
>TRBV19|.|TRBJ1-2
ASSIGAGNYGYT
>TRBV11-2|TRBD1|TRBJ2-4
ASSRGTVLTKNIQY
>TRBV18|.|TRBJ2-7
ASSSAGRSEQY
>TRBV7-2|TRBD2|TRBJ2-7
ASRLDAGGSYEQY
>TRBV7-9|.|TRBJ1-1
ASSSGGTEAF
>TRBV2|.|TRBJ1-2
ASSDGARNYGYT
>TRBV7-9|.|TRBJ2-1
ASSLDGGSYNEQF
>TRBV19|.|TRBJ2-1
ASTGTYNEQF
>TRBV19|.|TRBJ1-2
ASSIRVDDYGYT
>TRBV4-1|.|TRBJ2-5
ASSPMHRTGNGVQY
>TRBV29-1|TRBD1|TRBJ1-2
SVEQFRDRGGYGYT
>TRBV18|.|TRBJ2-3
ASSRRGRDTQY
>TRBV9|TRBD1|TRBJ2-1
ARVKQGATEQF
>TRBV6-1|.|TRBJ2-7
ASSGPGPGPLYEQY
>TRBV2|.|TRBJ1-1
ASSQGENTEAF
>TRBV6-5|.|TRBJ2-1
ASKKRGGTVDEQF
>TRBV7-9|.|TRBJ2-7
ASSLRGRVNEQY
>TRBV4-1|.|TRBJ1-2
ASSQDLGRVTPAHGYT
>TRBV7-9|TRBD1|TRBJ1-5
ASSSSDRGNQPQH
>TRBV6-1|.|TRBJ2-7
ASSLLQGREQY
>TRBV13|.|TRBJ2-7
ASSLIPNAYEQY
>TRBV5-5|TRBD1|TRBJ2-5
ASSVGTGETQY